The entry that follows covers one TCR beta chain sequence. The data derive from a study of cytomegalovirus exposure and HLA in healthy donors. Primers for the PCR totalled 60 Vbeta and 13 Jbeta. Sequencing was performed with immunoSEQ multiplex PCR; in TCRdb, only in-frame clones are kept and a portion is missing. This sample has over 200,000 clones, with more than 70% found just once. Unmatched junction bases numbered 6, after V lost 3 bases and J lost 7 bases. The length of the CDR3 is 17 residues. The germline CDR1 and CDR2 sequences are SNHLY and FYNNEI. The rearrangement joins TRBV2 to TRBJ2-2; 15 nucleotides match TRBD2. The sample consisted of PBMCs. This sequence was found in a human donor in good health. CDR3 sequence (DNA): TGTGCCAGCAGTGACGGGACTAGCGGGAGGATAAACGGGGAGCTGTTTTTT. Its translation is CASSDGTSGRINGELFF.